This TCR beta chain was identified during a study of OX40 agonist ivuxolimab in advanced cancers. The wider study: As their treatment, patients were administered ivuxolimab, an agonistic anti-OX40 (CD134) antibody. Study-wide findings and caveats: Clonal expansion in partial responders at 0.1-3.0 mg/kg ranked among the lowest. At doses 0.1 to 3.0 mg/kg, CD4+ and CD8+ clones expanded.

Here immunoSEQ multiplex PCR was the method, and the copy in TCRdb shows in-frame clones only, minus some. The table includes 73,000 or so clones, 80% to 85% detected once. With regard to this clone: The target antigen is unknown.

The germline gives CDR1 MNHEY, CDR2 SVGAGI. This CDR3 contains 13 residues. V lost 6 bases and J lost 0, with 8 bases in between. It was autoimmune disease history or systemic immunosuppression that excluded patients. V usage is TRBV6-5 and J usage is TRBJ1-2; D gene unclear. The sequencing here drew on CD4+ or CD8+ T cells sorted from blood, taken in a trial of the OX40 agonist ivuxolimab. The TCR sequence derives from an adult with an advanced solid tumor such as melanoma, head and neck, liver or kidney cancer. The CDR3 nucleotides read TGTGCCAGCAGGAAAAACGCTAACTATGGCTACACCTTC. This gives the protein CASRKNANYGYTF.